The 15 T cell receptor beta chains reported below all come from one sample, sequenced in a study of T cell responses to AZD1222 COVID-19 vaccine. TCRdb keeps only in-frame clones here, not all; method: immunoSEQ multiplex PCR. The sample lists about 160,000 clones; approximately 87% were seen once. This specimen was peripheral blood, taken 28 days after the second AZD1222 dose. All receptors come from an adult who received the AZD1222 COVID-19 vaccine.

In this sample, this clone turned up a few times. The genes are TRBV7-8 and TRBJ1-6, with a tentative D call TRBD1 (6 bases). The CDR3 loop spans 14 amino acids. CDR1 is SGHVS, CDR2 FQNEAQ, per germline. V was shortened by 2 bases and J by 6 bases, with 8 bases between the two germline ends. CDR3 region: CASSLRQANSPLHF. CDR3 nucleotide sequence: TGTGCCAGCAGCTTAAGACAGGCTAATTCACCCCTCCACTTT.

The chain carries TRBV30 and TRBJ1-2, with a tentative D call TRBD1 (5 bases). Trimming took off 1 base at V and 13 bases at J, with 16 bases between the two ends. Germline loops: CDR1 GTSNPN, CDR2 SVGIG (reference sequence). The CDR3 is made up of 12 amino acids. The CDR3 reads CAWSGAGPRFTF. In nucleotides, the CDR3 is TGTGCCTGGAGTGGTGCGGGGCCGAGGTTCACCTTC.

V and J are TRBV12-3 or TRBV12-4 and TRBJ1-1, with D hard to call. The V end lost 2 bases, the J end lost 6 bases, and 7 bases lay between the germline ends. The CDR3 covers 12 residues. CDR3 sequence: CASSLRRAEAFF. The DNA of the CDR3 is TGTGCCAGCAGTTTAAGGAGGGCTGAAGCTTTCTTT.

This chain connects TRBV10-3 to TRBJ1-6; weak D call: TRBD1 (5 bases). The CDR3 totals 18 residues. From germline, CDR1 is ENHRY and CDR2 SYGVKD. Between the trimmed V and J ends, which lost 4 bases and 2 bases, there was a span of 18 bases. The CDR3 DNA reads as TGTGCCATCAGTGCCCTGGGCAGGGATGCTACCTATAATTCACCCCTCCACTTT. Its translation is CAISALGRDATYNSPLHF.

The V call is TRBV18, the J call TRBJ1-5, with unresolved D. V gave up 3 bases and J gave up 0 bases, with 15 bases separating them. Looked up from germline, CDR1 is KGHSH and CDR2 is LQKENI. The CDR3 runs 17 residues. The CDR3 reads CASSPARGLYSNQPQHF. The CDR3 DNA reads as TGTGCCAGCTCACCGGCGAGAGGGCTCTATAGCAATCAGCCCCAGCATTTT.

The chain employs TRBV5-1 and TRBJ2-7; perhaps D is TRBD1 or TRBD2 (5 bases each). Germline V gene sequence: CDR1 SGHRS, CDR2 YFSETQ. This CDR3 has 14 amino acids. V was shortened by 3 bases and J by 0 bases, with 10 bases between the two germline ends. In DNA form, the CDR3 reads TGCGCCAGCAGCTCGGGACCGACCTCCTACGAGCAGTACTTC. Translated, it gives CASSSGPTSYEQYF.

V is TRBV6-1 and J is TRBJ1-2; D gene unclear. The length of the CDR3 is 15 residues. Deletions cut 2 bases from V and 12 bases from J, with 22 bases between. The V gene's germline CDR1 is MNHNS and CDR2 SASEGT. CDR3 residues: CASSENAVGGLADTF. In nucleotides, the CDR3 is TGTGCCAGCAGTGAAAACGCGGTGGGTGGGTTAGCGGACACCTTC.

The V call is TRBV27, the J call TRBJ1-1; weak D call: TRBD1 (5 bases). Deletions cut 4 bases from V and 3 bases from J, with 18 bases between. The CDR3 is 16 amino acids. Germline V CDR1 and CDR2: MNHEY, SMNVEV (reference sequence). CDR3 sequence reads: CASSSPGGNWYTEAFF. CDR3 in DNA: TGTGCCAGCAGTTCCCCTGGGGGAAACTGGTACACTGAAGCTTTCTTT.

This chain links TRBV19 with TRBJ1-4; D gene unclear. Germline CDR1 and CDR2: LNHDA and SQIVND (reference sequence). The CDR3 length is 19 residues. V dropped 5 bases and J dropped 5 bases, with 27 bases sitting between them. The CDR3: CASSFMIRSEKYTNEKLFF. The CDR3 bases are TGTGCCAGTAGTTTTATGATCAGGTCAGAAAAGTACACGAATGAAAAACTGTTTTTT. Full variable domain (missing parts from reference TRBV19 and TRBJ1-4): DGGITQSPKYLFRKEGQNVTLSCEQNLNHDAMYWYRQDPGQGLRLIYYSQIVNDFQKGDIAEGYSVSREKKESFPLTVTSAQKNPTAFYLCASSFMIRSEKYTNEKLFFGSGTQLSVL.

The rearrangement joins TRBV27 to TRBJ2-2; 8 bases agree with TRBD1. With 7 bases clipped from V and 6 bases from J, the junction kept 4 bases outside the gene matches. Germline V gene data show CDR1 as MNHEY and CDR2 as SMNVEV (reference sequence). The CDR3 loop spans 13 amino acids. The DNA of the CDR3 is TGTGCCAGCACCTTACAGGGGGCCGGGGAGCTGTTTTTT. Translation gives CASTLQGAGELFF.

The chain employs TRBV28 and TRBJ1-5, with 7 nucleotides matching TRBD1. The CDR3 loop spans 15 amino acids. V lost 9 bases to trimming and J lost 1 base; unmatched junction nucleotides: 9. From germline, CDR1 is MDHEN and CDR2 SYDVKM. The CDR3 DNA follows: TGTGCCAGTCAGGTCTCAGGGGGAAGCAATCAGCCCCAGCATTTT. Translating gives CASQVSGGSNQPQHF. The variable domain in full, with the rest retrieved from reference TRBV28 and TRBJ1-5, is DVKVTQSSRYLVKRTGEKVFLECVQDMDHENMFWYRQDPGLGLRLIYFSYDVKMKEKGDIPEGYSVSREKKERFSLILESASTNQTSMYLCASQVSGGSNQPQHFGDGTRLSIL.

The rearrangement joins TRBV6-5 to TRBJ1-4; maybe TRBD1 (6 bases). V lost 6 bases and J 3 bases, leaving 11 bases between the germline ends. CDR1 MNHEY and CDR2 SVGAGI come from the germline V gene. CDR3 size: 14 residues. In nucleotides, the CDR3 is TGTGCCAGCAGGGGGGGGCCGGCTAATGAAAAACTGTTTTTT. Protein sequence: CASRGGPANEKLFF.

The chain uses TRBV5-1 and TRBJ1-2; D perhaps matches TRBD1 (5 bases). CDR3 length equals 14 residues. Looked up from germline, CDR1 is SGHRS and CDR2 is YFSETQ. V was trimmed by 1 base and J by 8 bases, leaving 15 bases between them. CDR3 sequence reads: CASSLRSRDGGYTF. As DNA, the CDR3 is TGCGCCAGCAGCTTGAGATCCAGGGATGGAGGCTACACCTTC.

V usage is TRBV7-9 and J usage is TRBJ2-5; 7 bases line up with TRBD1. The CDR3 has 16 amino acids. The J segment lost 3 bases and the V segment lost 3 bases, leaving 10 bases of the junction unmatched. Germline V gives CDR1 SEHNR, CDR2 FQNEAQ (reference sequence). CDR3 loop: CASSFGSGTVKETQYF. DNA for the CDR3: TGTGCCAGCAGCTTCGGATCCGGGACAGTAAAAGAGACCCAGTACTTC.

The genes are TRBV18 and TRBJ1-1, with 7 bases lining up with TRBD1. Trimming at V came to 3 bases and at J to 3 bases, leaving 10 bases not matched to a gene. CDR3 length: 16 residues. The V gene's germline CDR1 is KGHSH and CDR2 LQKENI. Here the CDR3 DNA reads TGTGCCAGCTCACCGACAGGGCTCTTTGGGTACACTGAAGCTTTCTTT. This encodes CASSPTGLFGYTEAFF.